The 28 T cell receptor beta chains given below trace back to one sample, sequenced in a study of CD8 T cells in Susac syndrome. RNA was extracted with the RNeasy kit, and a quantity of about 0.45 to 1 ug was reverse transcribed using random hexamers. In TCRdb, the immunoSEQ multiplex PCR reads were re-called with MiXCR into one record per CDR3 protein. The sample carries about 210,000 distinct CDR3 sequences, approximately 95% recorded once. Source material: CD4+ T cells from PBMCs. These receptor sequences come from a human donor with multiple sclerosis.

The gene calls are TRBV29-1 and TRBJ2-5, with 9 positions matching TRBD1. The V gene end was trimmed by 6 bases and the J gene end by 6 bases; junction bases not matched to a gene: 5. This CDR3 has 12 residues. Germline values: CDR1 SQVTM, CDR2 ANQGSEA. CDR3 region: CSVGDREKTQYF. The CDR3 bases are TGCAGCGTCGGGGACAGGGAAAAGACCCAGTACTTC.

The V and J genes are TRBV7-9 and TRBJ1-5; perhaps TRBD1 as D (6 bases). The germline gives CDR1 SEHNR, CDR2 FQNEAQ (reference sequence). The CDR3 covers 14 residues. V lost 2 bases, J lost 4 bases, and 9 bases lay in between. The CDR3 loop reads CASSLMGHNQPQHF. CDR3 DNA sequence: TGTGCCAGCAGCTTAATGGGACATAATCAGCCCCAGCATTTT.

This clonotype was seen only once. The gene calls are TRBV11-2 and TRBJ2-5, with 8 bases lining up with TRBD1. The CDR3 runs to 16 residues. Germline V lookup: CDR1 SGHAT, CDR2 FQNNGV. V was clipped by 0 bases and J by 5 bases; unmatched bases: 8. The CDR3, as DNA: TGTGCCAGCAGCTTAGAAGTCAGGGGGCATTTGGAGACCCAGTACTTC. This gives the protein CASSLEVRGHLETQYF.

CDR3 nucleotide sequence: TGCAGTGCAACCGTCTGGGAGGCAATGAACACTGAAGCTTTCTTT. Encoded protein: CSATVWEAMNTEAFF. The J gene is TRBJ1-1, the V gene TRBV20-1; D is uncertain. Germline values: CDR1 DFQATT, CDR2 SNEGSKA (reference sequence). CDR3 length: 15 amino acids. V lost 6 bases, J lost 0 bases, and 17 bases lay in between.

The chain combines TRBV3-1 with TRBJ2-3, with a tentative D call TRBD2 (5 bases). This CDR3 region has 14 residues. Trimming took off 3 bases at V and 3 bases at J, with 10 bases between the two ends. CDR1 and CDR2 (germline): LGHDT, YNNKEL (reference sequence). The CDR3 DNA sequence: TGTGCCAGCAGCCACTGGACTGGAACAGATACGCAGTATTTT. Translated: CASSHWTGTDTQYF.

V is TRBV12-3 or TRBV12-4 and J is TRBJ1-2, with a weak D call TRBD1 (6 bases). Deletions cut 3 bases from V and 8 bases from J, with 10 bases between. The CDR3 sequence is 12 residues long. The CDR3 DNA reads TGTGCCAGCAGTTTGGGGGCCGGGGGCTACACCTTC. Protein sequence: CASSLGAGGYTF.

This sequence joins TRBV28 and TRBJ2-2; perhaps TRBD2 as D (6 bases). CDR1 and CDR2 from the germline V gene are MDHEN and SYDVKM. CDR3 size: 15 residues. Trimming took 3 bases from V and 4 from J, leaving 12 bases between them. CDR3 nucleotide sequence: TGTGCCAGCAGTTTGGGCGGGATCAGCACCGGGGAGCTGTTTTTT. It is translated as CASSLGGISTGELFF. Filled out from reference TRBV28 and TRBJ2-2, the complete variable domain reads DVKVTQSSRYLVKRTGEKVFLECVQDMDHENMFWYRQDPGLGLRLIYFSYDVKMKEKGDIPEGYSVSREKKERFSLILESASTNQTSMYLCASSLGGISTGELFFGEGSRLTVL.

The chain couples TRBV2 to TRBJ1-2; no reliable D call. The CDR3 contains 13 residues. V lost 4 bases and J lost 0, with 6 bases in between. CDR1 and CDR2 (germline): SNHLY, FYNNEI. CDR3 in amino acids: CASSVAANYGYTF. As DNA, the CDR3 is TGTGCCAGCAGTGTAGCAGCTAACTATGGCTACACCTTC.

The CDR3 protein is CASGRATGYTF. The DNA for the CDR3 is TGTGCCAGCGGCAGGGCTACAGGCTACACCTTC. The V call is TRBV2, the J call TRBJ1-2; D is perhaps TRBD1 (5 bases). The CDR3 is 11 amino acids. CDR1 and CDR2 (germline): SNHLY, FYNNEI. With 8 bases removed from V and 8 bases from J, the gap between germline ends came to 12 bases.

The V and J genes are TRBV5-6 and TRBJ2-7; possible D gene TRBD2, 7 bases. Germline loops: CDR1 SGHDT, CDR2 YYEEEE. The V gene lost 4 bases and the J gene lost 5 bases, with 19 bases spanning the gap. The length of the CDR3 is 15 residues. The CDR3 sequence is CASSPRGAKFHEQYF. The CDR3 region has the DNA TGTGCCAGCAGCCCCCGGGGGGCGAAGTTCCACGAGCAGTACTTC.

The chain links TRBV6-5 to TRBJ2-1, with 10 bases fitting TRBD2. The V and J ends lost 2 bases and 4 bases, in that order; junction bases with no gene match: 5. From germline, CDR1 is MNHEY and CDR2 SVGAGI. The length of the CDR3 is 16 residues. CDR3 DNA: TGTGCCAGCAGTTACCGAGCGGGAGGGGGGTACAATGAGCAGTTCTTC. Protein sequence: CASSYRAGGGYNEQFF.

This chain links TRBV2 with TRBJ2-1; 7 bases map to TRBD1. The CDR3 extends over 12 amino acids. Germline V lookup: CDR1 SNHLY, CDR2 FYNNEI. V was clipped by 6 bases and J by 7 bases; unmatched bases: 3. CDR3 bases: TGTGCCAGCAGCGAGACAGGGAATGAGCAGTTCTTC. Its protein product is CASSETGNEQFF.

Only one count was recorded for this clonotype. V is TRBV7-9 and J is TRBJ2-3; no clear D. V lost 0 bases and J 2 bases, leaving 9 bases between the germline ends. Germline CDR1 and CDR2: SEHNR and FQNEAQ (reference sequence). The CDR3 covers 15 residues. CDR3 loop: CASSLASANTDTQYF. For the CDR3, the DNA is TGTGCCAGCAGCTTAGCGTCCGCTAACACAGATACGCAGTATTTT.

Written as DNA, the CDR3 is TGTGCCAGCAGTTTGGCGCGGGGGGCGGTAGAGACCCAGTACTTC. Protein product: CASSLARGAVETQYF. This sequence joins TRBV25-1 and TRBJ2-5; 8 bases are a match to TRBD2. J lost 4 bases, V lost 5 bases, and 9 bases had no gene match. Germline CDR1 reads MGHDK; CDR2 reads SYGVNS. The CDR3 runs to 15 residues.

The chain employs TRBV25-1 and TRBJ2-3; D not resolved. Deletions cut 4 bases from V and 2 bases from J, with 7 bases between. The CDR3 has 13 amino acids. CDR1 MGHDK and CDR2 SYGVNS come from the germline V gene. The CDR3, as DNA: TGTGCCAGCAGTGCCCGCTTCACAGATACGCAGTATTTT. It translates to CASSARFTDTQYF.

This sequence joins TRBV7-9 and TRBJ1-1; 10 nucleotides agree with TRBD1. V was pared by 5 bases and J by 4 bases, with 7 bases of the junction left unmatched. Germline CDR1 SEHNR, CDR2 FQNEAQ (reference sequence). This CDR3 is 15 amino acids long. The CDR3 sequence is CASSSRDRGITEAFF. CDR3 bases: TGTGCCAGCAGCAGCCGGGACAGGGGCATCACTGAAGCTTTCTTT.

This rearrangement joins TRBV20-1 to TRBJ1-4; no clear D gene. The V end lost 2 bases, the J end lost 0 bases, and 7 bases lay between the germline ends. The CDR3 contains 14 residues. Germline lookup yields CDR1 DFQATT and CDR2 SNEGSKA (reference sequence). CDR3: CSARNVATNEKLFF. In DNA, the CDR3 is TGCAGTGCTAGAAATGTGGCAACTAATGAAAAACTGTTTTTT.

This clonotype was found once. The genes are TRBV25-1 and TRBJ1-1, with 8 bases aligning to TRBD1. With V trimmed by 7 bases and J by 1 base, 2 bases remained unmatched. The CDR3 loop spans 13 amino acids. Germline values: CDR1 MGHDK, CDR2 SYGVNS. CDR3 in amino acids: CASKDRENTEAFF. In nucleotides, the CDR3 is TGTGCCAGCAAGGACAGGGAGAACACTGAAGCTTTCTTT.

The chain has TRBV29-1 and TRBJ2-3, with 9 bases identical to TRBD2. The J segment lost 5 bases and the V segment lost 7 bases, leaving 16 bases of the junction unmatched. In germline, CDR1 is SQVTM, CDR2 ANQGSEA. The CDR3 extends over 16 amino acids. The chain's CDR3 is CSALGESGRRLDTQYF. The CDR3 region has the DNA TGCAGCGCTCTGGGGGAGAGCGGGAGGCGGTTAGATACGCAGTATTTT.

This sequence joins TRBV27 and TRBJ2-1; no definite D call. The CDR3 has 11 amino acids. Trimming stripped 3 bases from V and 10 bases from J, with 7 bases between. Per germline, CDR1 MNHEY and CDR2 SMNVEV (reference sequence). This CDR3 is CASSFFGEQFF. In DNA form, the CDR3 reads TGTGCCAGCAGTTTCTTTGGAGAGCAGTTCTTC.

This chain connects TRBV13 to TRBJ2-5; 11 bases agree with TRBD2. The CDR3 loop spans 13 amino acids. The V gene end was trimmed by 8 bases and the J gene end by 4 bases; junction bases not matched to a gene: 3. Germline V lookup: CDR1 PRHDT, CDR2 FYEKMQ (reference sequence). CDR3 residues: CASHLAGGETQYF. DNA of the CDR3: TGTGCCAGCCACCTAGCGGGGGGAGAGACCCAGTACTTC.

The chain couples TRBV14 to TRBJ2-1; 11 bases agree with TRBD2. The CDR3 runs to 19 residues. Germline lookup yields CDR1 SGHDN and CDR2 FVKESK. V trimming: 0 bases; J trimming: 7 bases; junction bases outside the gene matches: 14. The CDR3 sequence: CASSQDRLAGGWVRNEQFF. The CDR3 DNA reads as TGTGCCAGCAGCCAAGATCGGCTAGCGGGAGGATGGGTGAGGAATGAGCAGTTCTTC.

This sequence joins TRBV24-1 and TRBJ2-1; 9 nucleotides align to TRBD2. Per the germline V gene, CDR1 is KGHDR and CDR2 is SFDVKD. The CDR3 runs 15 residues. V gave up 5 bases and J gave up 8 bases; unmatched junction bases: 9. The CDR3 region has the DNA TGTGCCACCAGTGGTGCGGGGGGGTCCGGTGATGAGCAGTTCTTC. This translates into CATSGAGGSGDEQFF.

The CDR3 sequence: CASSILRGDEQYF. The CDR3 nucleotides read TGTGCCAGTAGTATACTGCGGGGAGACGAGCAGTACTTC. The chain links TRBV19 to TRBJ2-7; a weak D match, TRBD2 (6 bases). The CDR3 length is 13 residues. Trimming took 2 bases from V and 5 from J, leaving 10 bases between them. Germline CDR1 reads LNHDA; CDR2 reads SQIVND (reference sequence).

Comment on this clonotype: Germline and junction disagree at one end, which may indicate a read error. V is TRBV15 and J is TRBJ2-3, with D tentatively TRBD1 or TRBD2 (5 bases each). This CDR3 is built from 14 residues. Germline V gives CDR1 LNHNV, CDR2 YYDKDF (reference sequence). The CDR3 bases are TGTGCCACCAGCAGGGGTCCGGACCATCCTGGGGGTTCTTTT. Protein sequence: CATSRGPDHPGGSF.

This chain links TRBV7-9 with TRBJ2-3; D remains unclear. CDR1 is SEHNR, CDR2 FQNEAQ, per germline (reference sequence). This CDR3 is 16 amino acids long. Deletions cut 1 base from V and 1 base from J, with 12 bases between. The CDR3 sequence is CASSLVVEWGTDTQYF. CDR3 coding DNA: TGTGCCAGCAGCTTAGTCGTGGAGTGGGGCACAGATACGCAGTATTTT.

The chain has TRBV29-1 and TRBJ1-1, with D possibly being TRBD1 (6 bases). CDR3 size: 12 residues. V was shortened by 3 bases and J by 8 bases, with 13 bases between the two germline ends. From germline, CDR1 is SQVTM and CDR2 ANQGSEA. As DNA, the CDR3 is TGCAGCGTTGATCACACAGGGCCCGAAGCTTTCTTT. This codes for CSVDHTGPEAFF.

The chain employs TRBV29-1 and TRBJ2-1; 12 positions match TRBD2. Germline CDR1 and CDR2: SQVTM and ANQGSEA. The CDR3 spans 12 residues. V lost 2 bases, J lost 15 bases, and 5 bases stayed unmatched. The CDR3 DNA reads as TGCAGCGTTGAACCCACTAGCGGGAGGCGGTTCTTC. It encodes CSVEPTSGRRFF.